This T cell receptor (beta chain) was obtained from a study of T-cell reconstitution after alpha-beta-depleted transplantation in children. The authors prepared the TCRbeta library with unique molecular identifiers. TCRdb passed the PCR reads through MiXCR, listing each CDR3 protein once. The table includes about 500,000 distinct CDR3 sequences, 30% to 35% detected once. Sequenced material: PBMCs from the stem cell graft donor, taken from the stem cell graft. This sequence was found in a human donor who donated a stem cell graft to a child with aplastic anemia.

CDR3 DNA sequence: TGTGCCAGCAGTTTACCTATAGGGCGAGGAACCTACGAGCAGTACTTC. This codes for CASSLPIGRGTYEQYF. This sequence joins TRBV12-3 or TRBV12-4 and TRBJ2-7; no definite D call. V lost 2 bases and J 2 bases, leaving 16 bases between the germline ends. This CDR3 spans 16 amino acids.